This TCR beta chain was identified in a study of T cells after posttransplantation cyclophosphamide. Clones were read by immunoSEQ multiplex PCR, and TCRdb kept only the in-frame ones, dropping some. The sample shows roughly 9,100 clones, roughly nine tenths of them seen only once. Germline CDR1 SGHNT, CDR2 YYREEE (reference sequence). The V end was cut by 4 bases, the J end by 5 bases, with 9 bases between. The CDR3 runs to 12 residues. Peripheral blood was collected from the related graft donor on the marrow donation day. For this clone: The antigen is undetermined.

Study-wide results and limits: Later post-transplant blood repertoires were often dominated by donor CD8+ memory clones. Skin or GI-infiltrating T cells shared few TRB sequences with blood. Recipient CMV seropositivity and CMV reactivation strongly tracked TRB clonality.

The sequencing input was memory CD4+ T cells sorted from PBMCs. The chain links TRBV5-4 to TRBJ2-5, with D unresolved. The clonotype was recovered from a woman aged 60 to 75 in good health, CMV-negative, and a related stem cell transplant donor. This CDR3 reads CASSRPGETQYF. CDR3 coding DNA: TGTGCCAGCAGCAGACCCGGGGAGACCCAGTACTTC.